Listed below are T cell receptor beta chains from one sample, sequenced in a study of CD8 T cells in ankylosing spondylitis. TCRdb analysed the 5' RACE reads with MiXCR anew, one entry per CDR3 protein. This repertoire shows under 30,000 distinct CDR3 sequences, 10% to 15% found once; its top ten account for 30% to 45%. The sample comprised blood. Receptor source: a male donor with ankylosing spondylitis or in good health (not recorded which). Both conserved end residues are part of each CDR3. Each record gives: V gene, D gene, J gene, CDR3 length, clone size, CDR3 DNA, CDR3 protein. A D gene is named only where the DNA matches it firmly. Size is omitted from some rows. Given values are once, few, many or a class for expanded clones.

TRBV5-1	TRBD1	TRBJ2-1	18	NA	TGCGCCAGCAGCGATGGCAGGGGACAGTCAGCGTGGTACAATGAGCAGTTCTTC	CASSDGRGQSAWYNEQFF
TRBV20-1	NA	TRBJ2-1	16	many	TGCAGTGCTAGACCCGGGAGCGATTCGGTGGACAATGAGCAGTTCTTC	CSARPGSDSVDNEQFF
TRBV18	NA	TRBJ1-1	15	once	TGTGCCAGCTCACCTAATGGGGGGCACAACACTGAAGCTTTCTTT	CASSPNGGHNTEAFF
TRBV2	NA	TRBJ2-5	13	NA	TGTGCCAGCAGGCGGGGGACACAAGAGACCCAGTACTTC	CASRRGTQETQYF
TRBV20-1	NA	TRBJ1-1	15	many	TGCAGTGCTAGAGATCCCAGGGGCCGGTATATTGAAGCTTTCTTT	CSARDPRGRYIEAFF
TRBV28	NA	TRBJ1-1	12	many	TGTGCCAGCAGTCAAGATAACACTGAAGCTTTCTTT	CASSQDNTEAFF
TRBV12-3/TRBV12-4	NA	TRBJ2-5	13	many	TGTGCCAGCAGTTTCCTAGCAAAAGAGACCCAGTACTTC	CASSFLAKETQYF
TRBV15	TRBD2	TRBJ2-2	13	few	TGTGCCACCAGCAGACGGGGGGCCGGGGAGCTGTTTTTT	CATSRRGAGELFF
TRBV18	NA	TRBJ1-1	12	few	TGTGCCAGCTCACCTTTAGACACTGAAGCTTTCTTT	CASSPLDTEAFF
TRBV5-1	TRBD2	TRBJ2-2	16	few	TGCGCCAGCAGCTTTGTACTAGCGGGGAACACCGGGGAGCTGTTTTTT	CASSFVLAGNTGELFF
TRBV29-1	NA	TRBJ2-1	14	once	TGCAGCGTTCAGGGGGGAAGCTCCTACAATGAGCAGTTCTTC	CSVQGGSSYNEQFF
TRBV18	NA	TRBJ1-2	13	once	TGTGCCAGCTCACCTGAAGGGGGAAGGGGCTACACCTTC	CASSPEGGRGYTF
TRBV29-1	NA	TRBJ2-2	14	few	TGCAGCGCCCTATCCCATGGGGATCTCGGGGAGCTGTTTTTT	CSALSHGDLGELFF
TRBV12-3/TRBV12-4	NA	TRBJ2-1	15	many	TGTGCCAGCACCCCACAGGGAAGCTCCTACAATGAGCAGTTCTTC	CASTPQGSSYNEQFF
TRBV7-2	NA	TRBJ2-5	13	NA	TGTGCCAGCAGCTTACTGGTGGAAGAGACCCAGTACTTC	CASSLLVEETQYF
TRBV10-3	TRBD2	TRBJ2-2	16	many	TGTGCCATCCCGACTAGCGGGGGATCGAACACCGGGGAGCTGTTTTTT	CAIPTSGGSNTGELFF
TRBV20-1	NA	TRBJ2-3	15	many	TGCAGTGCTAGAGTGGAAGGGGGTGTAACAGATACGCAGTATTTT	CSARVEGGVTDTQYF
TRBV6-6	NA	TRBJ2-5	12	few	TGTGCCAGCAGTTACTCGGTTGAGACCCAGTACTTC	CASSYSVETQYF
TRBV20-1	TRBD1	TRBJ2-1	12	few	TGCAGTGCTCGGGACAGGTTGAATGAGCAGTTCTTC	CSARDRLNEQFF
TRBV5-1	NA	TRBJ2-6	14	many	TGCGCCAGCAAGGCGTCCTCTGGGGCCAACGTCCTGACTTTC	CASKASSGANVLTF
TRBV12-3/TRBV12-4	NA	TRBJ2-6	15	NA	TGTGCCAGCACCCTAGGGGCTTCTGGGGCCAACGTCCTGACTTTC	CASTLGASGANVLTF
TRBV21-1	NA	TRBJ2-4	15	many	TGTGCCAGCTGGGGACAGGTACTAGCCAAAAACATTCAGTACTTC	CASWGQVLAKNIQYF
TRBV2	NA	TRBJ2-4	15	many	TGTGCCAGCAGTGAAGCGAGGGGGCGTAGCGGCATTCAGTACTTC	CASSEARGRSGIQYF
TRBV29-1	NA	TRBJ2-1	13	few	TGCAGCGTCCTACTAGCAATTGGGCATGAGCAGTTCTTC	CSVLLAIGHEQFF
TRBV29-1	NA	TRBJ2-1	13	few	TGCAGCGTCGACAGCGGACCGTACAATGAGCAGTTCTTC	CSVDSGPYNEQFF
TRBV12-3/TRBV12-4	NA	TRBJ2-2	15	NA	TGTGCCAGCAGACCCGGGACTGCGAACACCGGGGAGCTGTTTTTT	CASRPGTANTGELFF
TRBV6-2/TRBV6-3	NA	TRBJ2-3	19	few	TGTGCCAGCAGTATCTTTTTCGGTCGCCCGGGACTCCGCACAGATACGCAGTATTTT	CASSIFFGRPGLRTDTQYF
TRBV6-5	NA	TRBJ2-7	11	many	TGTGCCAGCAGTTACTCGAACGAGCAGTACTTC	CASSYSNEQYF
TRBV20-1	NA	TRBJ2-1	14	many	TGCAGTGCCGGTGGGGGTAGGGGCCGAAATGAGCAGTTCTTC	CSAGGGRGRNEQFF
TRBV28	NA	TRBJ2-2	14	NA	TGTGCCAGCGCCGGACGGCCGAACACCGGGGAGCTGTTTTTT	CASAGRPNTGELFF
TRBV4-1	TRBD2	TRBJ2-3	15	NA	TGCGCCAGCAGCCAGGTAGCGGGAGGGCCGGATACGCAGTATTTT	CASSQVAGGPDTQYF
TRBV7-9	TRBD1	TRBJ2-3	14	medium-sized	TGTGCCAGCAGCTTGGGACAGGGTACCGATACGCAGTATTTT	CASSLGQGTDTQYF
TRBV2	TRBD1	TRBJ2-2	13	once	TGTGCCAGCAGTGTACAGGGGGCCGGGGAGCTGTTTTTT	CASSVQGAGELFF
TRBV28	NA	TRBJ2-1	16	NA	TGTGCCAGCAGTTCTTTGCGTTCGGATGGGACTAATGAGCAGTTCTTC	CASSSLRSDGTNEQFF
TRBV20-1	TRBD2	TRBJ2-7	16	many	TGCAGTGCTAGAGCGGCTAGCGGGAGGGCCCAGGGTGAGCAGTACTTC	CSARAASGRAQGEQYF
TRBV20-1	TRBD2	TRBJ2-7	13	many	TGCAGTGCTAGTTATGCGGGAGGTTCCGAGCAGTACTTC	CSASYAGGSEQYF
TRBV5-1	TRBD1	TRBJ1-2	16	medium-sized	TGCGCCAGCAGCTCAGCCGGGACAGGGACTAACTATGGCTACACCTTC	CASSSAGTGTNYGYTF
TRBV5-5	TRBD2	TRBJ2-3	17	many	TGTGCCAGCAGCTTGGGGACTAGCAAGTCGTCCACAGATACGCAGTATTTT	CASSLGTSKSSTDTQYF
TRBV6-5	NA	TRBJ1-1	16	NA	TGTGCCAGCAGTTTATCCCCGGGACGCCGGAACACTGAAGCTTTCTTT	CASSLSPGRRNTEAFF
TRBV20-1	NA	TRBJ2-1	15	NA	TGCAGTGCGCCCGAAGGAGGCCTCCCCTACAATGAGCAGTTCTTC	CSAPEGGLPYNEQFF
TRBV28	TRBD2	TRBJ2-7	14	few	TGTGCCAGCAGTCTGACTAGCGTTTCCTACGAGCAGTACTTC	CASSLTSVSYEQYF
TRBV2	NA	TRBJ2-2	13	NA	TGTGCCAGCAGTGAATCCGGGATCGGGGAGCTGTTTTTT	CASSESGIGELFF
TRBV9	NA	TRBJ1-3	14	NA	TGTGCCAGCAGCGTAGCTACCTCTGGAAACACCATATATTTT	CASSVATSGNTIYF
TRBV6-2/TRBV6-3	NA	TRBJ2-1	13	NA	TGTGCCAGCAGTTACTCGAAGATAAATGAGCAGTTCTTC	CASSYSKINEQFF
TRBV28	NA	TRBJ2-7	15	many	TGTGCCAGCAGTTTATTCCGAGGGGGAAGGTACGAGCAGTACTTC	CASSLFRGGRYEQYF
TRBV7-9	TRBD2	TRBJ2-1	15	NA	TGTGCCAGCAGCCCCGGGACTAGCGCCTACAATGAGCAGTTCTTC	CASSPGTSAYNEQFF
TRBV27	TRBD1	TRBJ2-7	15	few	TGTGCCAGCAGTTTATCGGGGGACAGGGCCTACGAGCAGTACTTC	CASSLSGDRAYEQYF
TRBV4-3	NA	TRBJ2-2	15	few	TGCGCCAGCAGCCAAGATGCGGGGGCGTCTGGGGAGCTGTTTTTT	CASSQDAGASGELFF
TRBV7-9	NA	TRBJ1-1	12	NA	TGTGCCAGCACCCGGGTGGACACTGAAGCTTTCTTT	CASTRVDTEAFF
TRBV5-1	NA	TRBJ1-2	15	many	TGCGCCAGCAGCCTAACTACAGGGTTGGGGAATGGCTACACCTTC	CASSLTTGLGNGYTF
TRBV7-2	NA	TRBJ1-3	15	few	TGTGCCAGCAGCCGGATCCGGGTAGCTGGAAACACCATATATTTT	CASSRIRVAGNTIYF
TRBV4-3	TRBD1	TRBJ1-1	15	NA	TGCGCCAGCAGCCGAGACAGGGGGCGATACACTGAAGCTTTCTTT	CASSRDRGRYTEAFF
TRBV7-9	NA	TRBJ2-1	16	many	TGTGCCAGCAGCTTAAGCGGGCAGAGCTCCTACAATGAGCAGTTCTTC	CASSLSGQSSYNEQFF
TRBV5-1	NA	TRBJ2-5	13	few	TGCGCCAGCAGCTTAAACCTTCAAGAGACCCAGTACTTC	CASSLNLQETQYF